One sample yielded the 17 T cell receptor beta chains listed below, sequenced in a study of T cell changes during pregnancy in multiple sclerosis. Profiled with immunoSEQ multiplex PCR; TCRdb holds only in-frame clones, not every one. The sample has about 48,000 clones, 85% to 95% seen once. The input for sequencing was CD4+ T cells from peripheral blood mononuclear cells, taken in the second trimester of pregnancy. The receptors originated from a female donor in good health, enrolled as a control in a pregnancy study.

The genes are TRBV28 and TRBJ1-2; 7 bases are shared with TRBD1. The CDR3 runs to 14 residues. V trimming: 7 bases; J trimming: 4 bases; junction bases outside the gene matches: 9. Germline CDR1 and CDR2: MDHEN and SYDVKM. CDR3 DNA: TGTGCCAGCACTCACGGACAGGCCGGCTATGGCTACACCTTC. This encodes CASTHGQAGYGYTF.

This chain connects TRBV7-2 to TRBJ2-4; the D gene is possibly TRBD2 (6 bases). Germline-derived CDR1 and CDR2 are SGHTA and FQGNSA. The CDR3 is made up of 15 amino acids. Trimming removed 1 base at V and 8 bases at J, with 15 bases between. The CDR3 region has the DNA TGTGCCAGCAGCTTAGTGCGGGGCTTCTTCGACATTCAGTACTTC. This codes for CASSLVRGFFDIQYF. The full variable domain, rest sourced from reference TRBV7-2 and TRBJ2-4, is GAGVSQSPSNKVTEKGKDVELRCDPISGHTALYWYRQSLGQGLEFLIYFQGNSAPDKSGLPSDRFSAERTGGSVSTLTIQRTQQEDSAVYLCASSLVRGFFDIQYFGAGTRLSVL.

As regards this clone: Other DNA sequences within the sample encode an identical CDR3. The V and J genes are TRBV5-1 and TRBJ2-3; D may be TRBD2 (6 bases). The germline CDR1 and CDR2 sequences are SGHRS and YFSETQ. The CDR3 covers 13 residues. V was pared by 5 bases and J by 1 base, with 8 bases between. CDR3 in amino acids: CASSSGGTDTQYF. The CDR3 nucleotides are TGCGCCAGCAGTAGCGGCGGCACAGATACGCAGTATTTT.

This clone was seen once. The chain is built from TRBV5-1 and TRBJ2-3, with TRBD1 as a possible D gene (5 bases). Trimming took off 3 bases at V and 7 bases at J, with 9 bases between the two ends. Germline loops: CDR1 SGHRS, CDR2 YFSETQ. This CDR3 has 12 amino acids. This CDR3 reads CASSSTANTQYF. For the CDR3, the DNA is TGCGCCAGCAGCTCGACAGCAAATACGCAGTATTTT.

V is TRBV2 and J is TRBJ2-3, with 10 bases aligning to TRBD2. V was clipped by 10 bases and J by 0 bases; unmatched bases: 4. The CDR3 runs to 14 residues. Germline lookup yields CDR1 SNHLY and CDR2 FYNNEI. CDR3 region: CATGLAASTDTQYF. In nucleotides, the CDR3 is TGTGCCACAGGACTAGCGGCTAGCACAGATACGCAGTATTTT.

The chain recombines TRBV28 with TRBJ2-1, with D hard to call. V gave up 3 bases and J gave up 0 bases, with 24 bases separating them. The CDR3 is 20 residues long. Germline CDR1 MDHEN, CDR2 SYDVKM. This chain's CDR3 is CASSFPSSGGAVSSYNEQFF. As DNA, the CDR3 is TGTGCCAGCAGTTTTCCTTCCTCGGGTGGCGCGGTGAGCTCCTACAATGAGCAGTTCTTC.

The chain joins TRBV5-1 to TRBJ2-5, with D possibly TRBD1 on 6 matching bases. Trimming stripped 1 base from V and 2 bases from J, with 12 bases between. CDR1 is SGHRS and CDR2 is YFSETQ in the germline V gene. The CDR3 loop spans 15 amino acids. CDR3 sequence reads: CASSLTGTPQETQYF. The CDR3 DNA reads TGCGCCAGCAGCTTGACCGGGACACCTCAAGAGACCCAGTACTTC.

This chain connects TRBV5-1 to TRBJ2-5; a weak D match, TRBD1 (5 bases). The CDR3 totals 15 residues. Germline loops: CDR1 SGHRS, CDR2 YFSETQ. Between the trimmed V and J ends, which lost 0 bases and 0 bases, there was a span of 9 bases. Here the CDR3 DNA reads TGCGCCAGCAGCTTGGCCGGCAGGGACCAAGAGACCCAGTACTTC. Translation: CASSLAGRDQETQYF.

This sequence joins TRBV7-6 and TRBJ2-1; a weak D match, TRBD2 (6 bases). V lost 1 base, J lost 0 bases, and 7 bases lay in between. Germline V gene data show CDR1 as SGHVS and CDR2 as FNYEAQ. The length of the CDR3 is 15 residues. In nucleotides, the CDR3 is TGTGCCAGCAGCTTAGGACTAGGCTCCTACAATGAGCAGTTCTTC. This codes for CASSLGLGSYNEQFF.

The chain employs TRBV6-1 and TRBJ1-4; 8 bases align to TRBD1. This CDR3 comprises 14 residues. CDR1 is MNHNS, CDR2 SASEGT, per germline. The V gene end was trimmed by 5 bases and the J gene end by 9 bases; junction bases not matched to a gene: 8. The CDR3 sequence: CASSPQGESKKLFF. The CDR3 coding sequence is TGTGCCAGCAGTCCACAGGGGGAAAGCAAAAAACTGTTTTTT.

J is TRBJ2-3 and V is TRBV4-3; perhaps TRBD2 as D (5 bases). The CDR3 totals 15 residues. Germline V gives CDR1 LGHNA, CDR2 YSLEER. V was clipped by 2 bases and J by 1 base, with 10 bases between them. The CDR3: CASSQLLGGTDTQYF. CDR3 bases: TGCGCCAGCAGCCAATTACTAGGAGGCACAGATACGCAGTATTTT.

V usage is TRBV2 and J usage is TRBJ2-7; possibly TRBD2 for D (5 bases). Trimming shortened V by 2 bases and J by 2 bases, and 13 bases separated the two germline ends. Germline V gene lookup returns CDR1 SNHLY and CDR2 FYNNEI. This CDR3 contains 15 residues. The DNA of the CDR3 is TGTGCCAGCAGTGAAAGGAGCGGTGGGCCCTACGAGCAGTACTTC. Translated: CASSERSGGPYEQYF.

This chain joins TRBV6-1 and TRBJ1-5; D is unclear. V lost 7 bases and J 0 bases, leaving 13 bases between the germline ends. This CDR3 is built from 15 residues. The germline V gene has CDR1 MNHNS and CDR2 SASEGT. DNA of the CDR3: TGTGCCAGCATTGGAGGACCAGTTAGCAATCAGCCCCAGCATTTT. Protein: CASIGGPVSNQPQHF.

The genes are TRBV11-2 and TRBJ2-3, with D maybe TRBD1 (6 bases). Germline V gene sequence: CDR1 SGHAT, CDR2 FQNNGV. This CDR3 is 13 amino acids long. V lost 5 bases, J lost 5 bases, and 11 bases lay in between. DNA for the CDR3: TGTGCCAGCAGCCAGGGGACAAAAGATACGCAGTATTTT. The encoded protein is CASSQGTKDTQYF.

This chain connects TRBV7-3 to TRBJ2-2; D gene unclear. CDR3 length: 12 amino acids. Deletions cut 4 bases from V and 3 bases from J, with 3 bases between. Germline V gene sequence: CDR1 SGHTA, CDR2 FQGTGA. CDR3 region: CASSSDTGELFF. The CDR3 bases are TGTGCCAGCAGCTCCGACACCGGGGAGCTGTTTTTT.

Here the CDR3 DNA reads TGTGCCAGCAGCATACGAGGGCTCAACAACCCCAATGAGCAGTTCTTC. It codes for CASSIRGLNNPNEQFF. This rearrangement joins TRBV5-4 to TRBJ2-1, with D possibly TRBD2 on 5 matching bases. This CDR3 region has 16 residues. V lost 4 bases, J lost 6 bases, and 20 bases lay in between. Germline-derived CDR1 and CDR2 are SGHNT and YYREEE (reference sequence).

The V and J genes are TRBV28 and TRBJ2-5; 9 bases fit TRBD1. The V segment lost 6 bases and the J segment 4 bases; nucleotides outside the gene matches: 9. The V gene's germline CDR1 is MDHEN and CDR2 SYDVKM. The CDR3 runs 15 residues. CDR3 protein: CASSIRQGGIETQYF. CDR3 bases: TGTGCCAGCAGCATCAGACAGGGGGGAATAGAGACCCAGTACTTC.